Listed below are T cell receptor beta chains from one sample, sequenced in a study of radiotherapy plus CTLA-4 blockade in lung cancer. Sequencing used immunoSEQ multiplex PCR; TCRdb keeps in-frame clones, though not all of them. Of over 80,000 clones listed, around four fifths were seen once; the top ten hold 0.82%. This material consisted of peripheral blood, taken from a patient treated with radiotherapy plus ipilimumab. These receptors all stem from a human donor with non-small cell lung cancer who had stable disease on radiotherapy plus ipilimumab. The CDR3 runs from the conserved cysteine through the conserved F or W. D genes are given only for firm matches. Clone size is given for some rows only: seen once, a few or many times, or a class if the clone is expanded.

v_call	d_call	clone_size	j_call	cdr3_aa	cdr3_nt
TRBV28	NA	few	TRBJ1-4	CASGRVWEKLFF	TGTGCCAGCGGTCGGGTCTGGGAAAAACTGTTTTTT
TRBV5-1	NA	NA	TRBJ2-1	CASSQGGASYNEQFF	TGCGCCAGCAGCCAAGGCGGGGCGTCCTACAATGAGCAGTTCTTC
TRBV19	TRBD1	once	TRBJ1-1	CASSIPGTGNTEAFF	TGTGCCAGTAGTATCCCAGGGACAGGGAACACTGAAGCTTTCTTT
TRBV4-2	NA	NA	TRBJ1-2	CASSQVGRDGYTF	TGTGCCAGCAGCCAAGTGGGCAGGGATGGCTACACCTTC
TRBV9	NA	NA	TRBJ2-2	CASSVYSNTGELFF	TGTGCCAGCAGCGTCTATTCGAACACCGGGGAGCTGTTTTTT
TRBV10-3	NA	NA	TRBJ2-7	CAVSESTGRNYEQYF	TGTGCCGTCAGTGAGTCGACGGGACGGAACTACGAGCAGTACTTC
TRBV27	NA	NA	TRBJ1-2	CASSLSVNYGYTF	TGTGCCAGCAGCTTAAGTGTTAACTATGGCTACACCTTC
TRBV6-5	TRBD1	NA	TRBJ2-1	CASTPGQARNEQFF	TGTGCCAGCACCCCTGGACAGGCTCGCAATGAGCAGTTCTTC
TRBV28	NA	few	TRBJ2-2	CASSHRAKGELFF	TGTGCCAGCAGCCACAGGGCTAAAGGGGAGCTGTTTTTT
TRBV5-4	NA	NA	TRBJ2-2	CASSPTSGVGTGELFF	TGTGCCAGCAGCCCGACCTCGGGAGTAGGGACCGGGGAGCTGTTTTTT
TRBV7-8	NA	NA	TRBJ2-6	CASSRRTKGSGANVLTF	TGTGCCAGCAGCCGTAGGACAAAGGGGTCTGGGGCCAACGTCCTGACTTTC
TRBV6-5	NA	NA	TRBJ2-3	CASSYSRLTGTRQYF	TGTGCCAGCAGTTACTCGAGACTAACCGGGACTCGGCAGTATTTT
TRBV13	TRBD1	few	TRBJ2-1	CASSAWTGRFF	TGTGCCAGCAGCGCCTGGACAGGGCGGTTCTTC
TRBV2	NA	once	TRBJ2-1	CASSEGDIMRYNEQFF	TGTGCCAGCAGTGAGGGGGACATCATGCGGTACAATGAGCAGTTCTTC
TRBV5-1	NA	NA	TRBJ1-6	CASSPQGRDNSPLHF	TGCGCCAGCAGCCCACAGGGAAGGGACAATTCACCCCTCCACTTT
TRBV2	TRBD1	NA	TRBJ1-2	CAKSGTGETYGYTF	TGTGCCAAGTCCGGGACAGGGGAAACCTATGGCTACACCTTC
TRBV6-6	NA	NA	TRBJ1-5	CAISSTGSNQPQHF	TGTGCCATTTCCTCGACAGGCTCTAATCAGCCCCAGCATTTT
TRBV5-5	NA	once	TRBJ2-7	CASSPRQIYEQYF	TGTGCCAGCAGCCCGCGACAGATTTACGAGCAGTACTTC
TRBV7-6	TRBD1	once	TRBJ2-7	CASSTGTGDYEQYF	TGTGCCAGCAGCACCGGGACAGGAGATTACGAGCAGTACTTC
TRBV7-9	NA	NA	TRBJ1-6	CASSLVLGEGSPLHF	TGTGCCAGCAGCTTAGTCCTGGGGGAGGGTTCACCCCTCCACTTT
TRBV6-5	TRBD2	NA	TRBJ2-3	CASSLAGSTDTQYF	TGTGCCAGCAGTTTAGCGGGGAGCACAGATACGCAGTATTTT
TRBV18	NA	NA	TRBJ1-2	CASSLADGINYGYTF	TGTGCCAGCTCACTAGCGGACGGAATTAACTATGGCTACACCTTC
TRBV13	NA	NA	TRBJ1-1	CASSVAWGGQDTEAFF	TGTGCCAGCAGCGTCGCTTGGGGGGGACAAGACACTGAAGCTTTCTTT
TRBV28	NA	few	TRBJ1-2	CASSLWDDYGYTF	TGTGCCAGCAGTTTGTGGGACGACTATGGCTACACCTTC
TRBV6-5	TRBD1	once	TRBJ2-7	CATTGTGSYEQYF	TGTGCCACCACCGGGACAGGGAGCTACGAGCAGTACTTC
TRBV27	TRBD2	NA	TRBJ2-3	CASSLTSGGADTQYF	TGTGCCAGCAGTCTGACTAGCGGGGGGGCAGATACGCAGTATTTT
TRBV5-1	NA	NA	TRBJ1-1	CASCPTWGDGTEAFF	TGCGCCAGCTGTCCCACTTGGGGGGATGGCACTGAAGCTTTCTTT
TRBV2	NA	once	TRBJ2-3	CASTVTSADTQYF	TGTGCCAGCACTGTTACGAGTGCAGATACGCAGTATTTT
TRBV28	TRBD1	once	TRBJ1-5	CATEGQGARNQPQHF	TGTGCCACCGAGGGACAGGGGGCGCGCAATCAGCCCCAGCATTTT
TRBV28	NA	once	TRBJ2-7	CASSELGEQYF	TGTGCCAGCAGTGAGCTCGGGGAGCAGTACTTC
TRBV30	NA	NA	TRBJ1-3	CAWSVSSGNTIYF	TGTGCCTGGAGTGTATCCTCTGGAAACACCATATATTTT
TRBV7-9	TRBD1	NA	TRBJ1-1	CASRSGTGGTAEAFF	TGTGCCAGCAGGTCCGGGACAGGGGGGACCGCTGAAGCTTTCTTT
TRBV7-9	TRBD2	NA	TRBJ2-5	CASSLDAGLAGALTQYF	TGTGCCAGCAGCTTAGATGCTGGACTAGCGGGGGCCCTAACCCAGTACTTC
TRBV5-1	NA	NA	TRBJ2-7	CASSLAGSSYEQYF	TGCGCCAGCAGCTTGGCGGGGAGCTCCTACGAGCAGTACTTC
TRBV6-1	TRBD1	NA	TRBJ1-5	CASSEGVGTGGNQPQHF	TGTGCCAGCAGTGAAGGGGTGGGGACAGGGGGCAATCAGCCCCAGCATTTT
TRBV28	TRBD2	NA	TRBJ2-2	CASRPTSGATGELFF	TGTGCCAGCAGGCCGACTAGCGGGGCCACCGGGGAGCTGTTTTTT
TRBV7-8	NA	once	TRBJ2-2	CASSLGIPGNTGELFF	TGTGCCAGCAGCTTAGGTATTCCGGGGAACACCGGGGAGCTGTTTTTT
TRBV28	TRBD1	NA	TRBJ1-3	CASSPIGTGKGLSGNTIYF	TGTGCCAGCAGTCCAATCGGGACAGGGAAGGGGCTCTCTGGAAACACCATATATTTT
TRBV28	NA	NA	TRBJ2-7	CASSATAPYEQYF	TGTGCCAGCAGCGCGACAGCTCCCTACGAGCAGTACTTC
TRBV7-9	TRBD1	few	TRBJ1-1	CASSTRGGSNTEAFF	TGTGCCAGCAGCACCAGAGGGGGCTCGAACACTGAAGCTTTCTTT
TRBV5-4	NA	NA	TRBJ2-1	CASSSHGARNNEQFF	TGTGCCAGCAGCAGCCACGGGGCGCGGAACAATGAGCAGTTCTTC
TRBV12-5	NA	NA	TRBJ2-3	CASGLDSRGTDTQYF	TGTGCTAGTGGTTTGGATTCAAGGGGCACAGATACGCAGTATTTT
TRBV9	TRBD1	NA	TRBJ2-7	CASSVTWDRGYEQYF	TGTGCCAGCAGCGTCACCTGGGACAGGGGCTACGAGCAGTACTTC
TRBV12-5	NA	NA	TRBJ1-5	CASGLVDRRGAAQHF	TGTGCTAGTGGTTTGGTTGACAGGCGGGGGGCGGCCCAGCATTTT
TRBV6-1	NA	NA	TRBJ1-2	CASKVRINYGYTF	TGTGCCAGCAAGGTTCGCATTAACTATGGCTACACCTTC
TRBV4-1	NA	NA	TRBJ1-3	CASSKSGFGATGNTIYF	TGCGCCAGCAGCAAGTCTGGGTTTGGGGCAACTGGAAACACCATATATTTT
TRBV28	NA	NA	TRBJ1-5	CASSLSVSRGENQPQHF	TGTGCCAGCAGTTTATCTGTATCTAGGGGTGAGAATCAGCCCCAGCATTTT
TRBV12-5	TRBD1	NA	TRBJ1-2	CASGLVGQGAKYGYTF	TGTGCTAGTGGTTTGGTAGGTCAGGGGGCAAAATATGGCTACACCTTC
TRBV25-1	TRBD1	NA	TRBJ1-5	CASSEEDRGSEQPQHF	TGTGCCAGCAGTGAAGAGGACAGGGGGTCTGAACAGCCCCAGCATTTT